The text below deals with one TCR beta chain. The clone's antigen remains unknown. It has no much larger one-base neighbor in the sample; base qualities were not kept. Whole blood was collected in K2EDTA tubes by collaborating institutions according to the institutions' own protocols. Collaborator samples were shipped for TCRbeta analysis as frozen whole blood, isolated PBMCs, or DNA extracted from either sample type. These data are taken from a study of blood T cell repertoires in COVID-19 (dated by TCRdb to about 2020). Context from the whole study: Samples from collaborators originated in the United States, Italy and Spain and spanned both the acute and convalescent phases of COVID-19. The prospective study material was composed of cDNA or gDNA derived from T cells, B-cell-depleted T cells, or PBMCs. Deeply sampled blood TCRbeta repertoires from subjects exposed to, actively infected with, or recovered from COVID-19 were included in the dataset. The repertoires were made available in a free public database intended to serve as a resource for research on the immune response to SARS-CoV-2. The samples were drawn from the first 160 participants of the ongoing ImmuneRACE study and from some 1,300 subjects provided by 6 global collaborators. The sample metadata nearly always contained a de-identified subject ID, COVID-19 status, age in years and sex. Where available, HLA class I and class II types were obtained from metadata supplied by the sample provider rather than from assay-based typing. The study at large found these results: The quantity of clinical and demographic metadata differed by source and by participant and was supplied without curation.

V gives up 2 bases and J gives up 3 bases, and the segment between their germline ends measures 13 bases. CDR1 and CDR2 are read off the germline V gene as SGHTA and FQGNSA. The CDR3 covers 16 residues, taking in both the cysteine and the phenylalanine. Solely the CDR3 DNA is kept, with 48 bases framed from the first base. The immunoSEQ Assay, a bias-controlled multiplex PCR, was used to amplify TCRbeta CDR3 regions from genomic DNA. The paper's data handling went like this. The number of nucleated cells in each sample was estimated by amplification of reference gene primers within the assay. To quantify the absolute abundance of each unique TCRbeta CDR3 rearrangement, sequence reads were collapsed and filtered. For each sample, productive Simpson clonality was calculated as the square root of Simpson's diversity index over productive rearrangements. In TCRdb, the immuneACCESS table is reduced to in-frame sequences with V and J assigned. These tables do not hold every clone; where another copy was compared, an unresolved V gene accounts for under half, and the others remain unexplained. The V and J calls and the clone size are those of that table, but D and trimming were determined from the DNA. The sample table holds more than 95,000 clones, of which 70% to 85% were seen once. 2.5% to 3.5% of the sample is in the top ten clones.

The sequence links TRBV7-2 to TRBJ1-4; matching of 5 bases hints at TRBD1 as the D gene. The sequence derives from a woman of 80 years or more with active or convalescent COVID-19. The sample was peripheral blood. The CDR3 corresponds to CASSLQPGRPNEKLFF. The sequence in DNA is TGTGCCAGCAGCTTACAACCAGGGCGGCCTAATGAAAAACTGTTTTTT.